This T cell receptor (beta chain) was retrieved from a study of cytomegalovirus exposure and HLA in healthy donors. PCR involved 60 Vbeta and 13 Jbeta primers. Repertoires were generated with immunoSEQ multiplex PCR, while TCRdb's copy carries only in-frame clones and drops some. The sample yields about 130,000 clones, 65% to 85% seen once. Germline-derived CDR1 and CDR2 are PRHDT and FYEKMQ (reference sequence). V was clipped by 3 bases and J by 0 bases, with 6 bases between them. This CDR3 has 13 residues. Overall study results and limits: In vitro data verified a few CMV-associated chains as specific for CMV antigens.

Points on this clone: Its specificity is not known. Other DNA sequences in the same sample also yield this CDR3.

Sequencing was performed on PBMCs. The chain employs TRBV13 and TRBJ2-7; tentatively, D is TRBD1 (5 bases). The source is a man in his fifties in good health and CMV-seronegative. The CDR3 nucleotides are TGTGCCAGCAGCTTGCAGGGCTCCTACGAGCAGTACTTC. As protein: CASSLQGSYEQYF.